The clone carrying this TCR beta chain is a singleton in its sample. Its antigen is not identified. TCRdb's copy holds only in-frame clones and misses some; the assay was immunoSEQ multiplex PCR. The table lists some 150,000 clones, 93% of them singletons. This entry is derived from a study of T cell responses to AZD1222 COVID-19 vaccine. Overall study findings and caveats: Across the whole spike, CD4 TCRs peaked at regions 160-218 and 743-854. Clonal diversity may have been underestimated, and the donors were mostly white British, with more females than males.

The CDR3 has 14 residues. The V and J ends lost 10 bases and 6 bases respectively, with 22 bases between them. Germline CDR1 is MNHNS and CDR2 is SASEGT. Specimen: peripheral blood, collected on day 0 of AZD1222 vaccination. V is TRBV6-1 and J is TRBJ2-7; D is unresolved. This receptor was taken from an adult in good health. The CDR3 loop is CATLLGSDSLEQYF. The CDR3 DNA reads as TGTGCCACCCTTTTGGGGTCAGATTCTCTCGAGCAGTACTTC.